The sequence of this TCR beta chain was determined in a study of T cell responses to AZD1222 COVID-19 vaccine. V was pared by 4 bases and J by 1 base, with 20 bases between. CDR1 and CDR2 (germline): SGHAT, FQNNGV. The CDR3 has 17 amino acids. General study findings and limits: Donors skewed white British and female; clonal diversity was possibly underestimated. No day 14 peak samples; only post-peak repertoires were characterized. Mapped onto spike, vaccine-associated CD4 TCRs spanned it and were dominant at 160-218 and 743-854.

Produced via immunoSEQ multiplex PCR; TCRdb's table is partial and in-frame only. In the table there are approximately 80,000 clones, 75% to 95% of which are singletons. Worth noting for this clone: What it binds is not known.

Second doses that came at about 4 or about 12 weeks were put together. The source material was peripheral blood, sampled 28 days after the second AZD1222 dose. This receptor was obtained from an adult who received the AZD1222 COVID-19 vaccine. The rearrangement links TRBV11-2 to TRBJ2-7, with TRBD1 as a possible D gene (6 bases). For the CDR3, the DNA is TGTGCCAGCAGCTCCCTCACAGGGCGCGCGCTGTCCTACGAGCAGTACTTC. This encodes CASSSLTGRALSYEQYF.